This T cell receptor (beta chain) derives from a study of control samples from healthy donors and cancer patients. The count of this clone is one. Profiled with immunoSEQ multiplex PCR; TCRdb holds only in-frame clones, not every one. Here the sample spans some 70,000 clones, 83% being singletons. CDR3 size: 14 residues. Trimming removed 0 bases from V and 5 bases from J, with 12 bases in between. Germline V lookup: CDR1 GTSNPN, CDR2 SVGIG (reference sequence). Sequencing was performed on blood. The clonotype originates from a man between 60 and 70 years old in good health. The chain uses TRBV30 and TRBJ2-3; weak D call: TRBD1 (6 bases). As DNA, the CDR3 is TGTGCCTGGAGTGTTCAGGGGACGGTAGATACGCAGTATTTT. Its translation: CAWSVQGTVDTQYF.